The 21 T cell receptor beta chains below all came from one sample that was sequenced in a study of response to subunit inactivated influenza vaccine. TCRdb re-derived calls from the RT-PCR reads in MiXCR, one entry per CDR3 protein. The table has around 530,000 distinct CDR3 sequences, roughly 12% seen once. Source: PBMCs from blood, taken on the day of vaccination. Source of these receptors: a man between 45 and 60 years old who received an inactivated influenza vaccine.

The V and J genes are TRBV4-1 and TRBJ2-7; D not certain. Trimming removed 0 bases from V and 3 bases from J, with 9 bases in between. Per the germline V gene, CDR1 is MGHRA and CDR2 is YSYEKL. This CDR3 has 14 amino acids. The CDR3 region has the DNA TGCGCCAGCAGCCAAGACGCGACACTCTACGAGCAGTACTTC. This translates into CASSQDATLYEQYF.

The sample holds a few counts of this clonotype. As DNA, the CDR3 is TGTGCCAGCAGCCCCCCAGGCCTAGGAGAGCAGTACTTC. Translation gives CASSPPGLGEQYF. The V call is TRBV6-2 or TRBV6-3, the J call TRBJ2-7; D is undetermined. CDR1 MNHEY and CDR2 SVGEGT come from the germline V gene. The CDR3 has 13 residues. Trimming removed 6 bases from V and 7 bases from J, with 16 bases in between.

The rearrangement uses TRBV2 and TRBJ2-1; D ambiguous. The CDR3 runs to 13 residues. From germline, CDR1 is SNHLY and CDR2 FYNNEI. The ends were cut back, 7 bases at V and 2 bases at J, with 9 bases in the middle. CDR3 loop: CASTQQTYNEQFF. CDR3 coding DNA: TGTGCCAGCACTCAACAGACCTACAATGAGCAGTTCTTC. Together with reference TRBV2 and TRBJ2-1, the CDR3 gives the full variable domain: EPEVTQTPSHQVTQMGQEVILRCVPISNHLYFYWYRQILGQKVEFLVSFYNNEISEKSEIFDDQFSVERPDGSNFTLKIRSTKLEDSAMYFCASTQQTYNEQFFGPGTRLTVL.

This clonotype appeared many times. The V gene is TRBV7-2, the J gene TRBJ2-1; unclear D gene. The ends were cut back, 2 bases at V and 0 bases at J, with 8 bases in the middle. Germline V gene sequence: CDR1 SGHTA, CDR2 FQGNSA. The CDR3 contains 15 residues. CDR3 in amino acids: CASSLYHGSYNEQFF. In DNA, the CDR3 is TGTGCCAGCAGCTTATACCACGGCTCCTACAATGAGCAGTTCTTC.

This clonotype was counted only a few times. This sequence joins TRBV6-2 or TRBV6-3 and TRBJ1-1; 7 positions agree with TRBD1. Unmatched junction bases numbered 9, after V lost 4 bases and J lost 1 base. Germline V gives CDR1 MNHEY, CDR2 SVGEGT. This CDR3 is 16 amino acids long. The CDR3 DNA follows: TGTGCCAGCAGTTGGCCCCCGGGACAGAAGAACACTGAAGCTTTCTTT. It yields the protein CASSWPPGQKNTEAFF.

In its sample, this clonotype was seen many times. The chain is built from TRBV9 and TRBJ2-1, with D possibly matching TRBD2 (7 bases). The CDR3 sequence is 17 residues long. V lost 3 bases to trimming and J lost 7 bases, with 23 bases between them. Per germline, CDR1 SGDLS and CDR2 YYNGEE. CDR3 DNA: TGTGCCAGCAGCGCCGCCTTCTGGGAGGGGGAGGTTAATGAGCAGTTCTTC. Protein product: CASSAAFWEGEVNEQFF.

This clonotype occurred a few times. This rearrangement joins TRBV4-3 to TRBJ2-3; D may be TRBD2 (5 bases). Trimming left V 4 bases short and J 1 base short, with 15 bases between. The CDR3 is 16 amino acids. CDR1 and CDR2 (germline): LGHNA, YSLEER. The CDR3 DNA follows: TGCGCCAGCAGCCTGGAGGTCCTTCGGGGCACAGATACGCAGTATTTT. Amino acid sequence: CASSLEVLRGTDTQYF.

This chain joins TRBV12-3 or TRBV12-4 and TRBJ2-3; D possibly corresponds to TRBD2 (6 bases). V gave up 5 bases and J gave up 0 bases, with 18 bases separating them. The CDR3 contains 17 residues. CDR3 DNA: TGTGCCAGCAGTACCCGACCCCTAGCGACTAGCACAGATACGCAGTATTTT. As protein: CASSTRPLATSTDTQYF.

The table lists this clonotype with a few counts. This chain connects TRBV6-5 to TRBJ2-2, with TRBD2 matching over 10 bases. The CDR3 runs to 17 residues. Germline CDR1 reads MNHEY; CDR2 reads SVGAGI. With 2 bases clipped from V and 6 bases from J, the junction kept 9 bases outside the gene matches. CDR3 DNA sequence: TGTGCCAGCAGTTACCTAGCGGGAGAGATTTCAGCCGGGGAGCTGTTTTTT. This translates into CASSYLAGEISAGELFF.

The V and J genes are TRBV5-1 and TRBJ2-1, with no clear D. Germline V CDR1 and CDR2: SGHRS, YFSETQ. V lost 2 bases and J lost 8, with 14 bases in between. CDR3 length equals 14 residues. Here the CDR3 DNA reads TGCGCCAGCAGCTTACCCGGAAACGTCCATGAGCAGTTCTTC. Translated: CASSLPGNVHEQFF.

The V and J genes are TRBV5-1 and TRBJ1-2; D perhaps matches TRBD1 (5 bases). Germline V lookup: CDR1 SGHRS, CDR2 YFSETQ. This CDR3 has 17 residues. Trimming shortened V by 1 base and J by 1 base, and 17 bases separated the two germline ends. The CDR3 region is CASSLPVGQGFNYGYTF. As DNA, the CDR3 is TGCGCCAGCAGCTTGCCGGTAGGGCAGGGATTTAACTATGGCTACACCTTC.

CDR3 region: CASSSTGTANTGELFF. CDR3 DNA sequence: TGTGCCAGCAGTTCAACAGGAACCGCGAACACCGGGGAGCTGTTTTTT. The chain is built from TRBV2 and TRBJ2-2, with D possibly being TRBD1 (5 bases). Trimming shortened V by 5 bases and J by 0 bases, and 13 bases separated the two germline ends. The germline CDR1 and CDR2 sequences are SNHLY and FYNNEI. This CDR3 has 16 residues.

CDR3 DNA sequence: TGTGCCAGCCGCGAGACCCCGGGGAGGTTGGACAATGAGCAGTTCTTC. Protein product: CASRETPGRLDNEQFF. V gene TRBV6-4 combines with J gene TRBJ2-1; a weak D match, TRBD2 (6 bases). The CDR3 totals 16 residues. V gave up 8 bases and J gave up 5 bases, with 22 bases separating them. Per germline, CDR1 MRHNA and CDR2 SNTAGT.

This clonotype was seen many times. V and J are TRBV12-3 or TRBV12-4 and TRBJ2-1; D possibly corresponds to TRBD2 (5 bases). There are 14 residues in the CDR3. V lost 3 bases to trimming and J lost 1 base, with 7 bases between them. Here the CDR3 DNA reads TGTGCCAGCAGTTTTCGAGGGTCCTACAATGAGCAGTTCTTC. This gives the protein CASSFRGSYNEQFF.

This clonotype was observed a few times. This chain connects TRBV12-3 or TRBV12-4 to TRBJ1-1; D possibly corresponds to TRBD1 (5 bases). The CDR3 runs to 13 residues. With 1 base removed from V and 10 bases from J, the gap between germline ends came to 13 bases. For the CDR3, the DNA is TGTGCCAGCAGTTTAGGGACGGGACGTCTAGCTTTCTTT. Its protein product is CASSLGTGRLAFF.

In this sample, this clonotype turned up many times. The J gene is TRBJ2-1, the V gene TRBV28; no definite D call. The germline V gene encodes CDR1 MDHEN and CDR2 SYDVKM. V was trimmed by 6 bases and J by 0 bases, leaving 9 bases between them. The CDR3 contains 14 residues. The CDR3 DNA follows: TGTGCCAGCAGGACATTCAACTCCTACAATGAGCAGTTCTTC. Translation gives CASRTFNSYNEQFF. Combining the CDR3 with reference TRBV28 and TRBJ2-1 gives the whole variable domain DVKVTQSSRYLVKRTGEKVFLECVQDMDHENMFWYRQDPGLGLRLIYFSYDVKMKEKGDIPEGYSVSREKKERFSLILESASTNQTSMYLCASRTFNSYNEQFFGPGTRLTVL.

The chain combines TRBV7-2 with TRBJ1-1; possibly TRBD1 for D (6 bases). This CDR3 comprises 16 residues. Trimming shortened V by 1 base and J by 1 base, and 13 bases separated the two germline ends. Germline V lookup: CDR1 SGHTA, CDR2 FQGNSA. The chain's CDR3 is CASSLGWGGRNTEAFF. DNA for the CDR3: TGTGCCAGCAGCTTAGGATGGGGGGGCCGGAACACTGAAGCTTTCTTT.

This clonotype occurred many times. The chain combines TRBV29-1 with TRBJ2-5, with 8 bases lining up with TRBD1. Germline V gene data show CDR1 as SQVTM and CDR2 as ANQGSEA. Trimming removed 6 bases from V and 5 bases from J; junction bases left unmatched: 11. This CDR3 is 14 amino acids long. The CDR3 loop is CSVPGQAVVETQYF. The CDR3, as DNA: TGCAGCGTGCCGGGACAGGCGGTTGTCGAGACCCAGTACTTC.

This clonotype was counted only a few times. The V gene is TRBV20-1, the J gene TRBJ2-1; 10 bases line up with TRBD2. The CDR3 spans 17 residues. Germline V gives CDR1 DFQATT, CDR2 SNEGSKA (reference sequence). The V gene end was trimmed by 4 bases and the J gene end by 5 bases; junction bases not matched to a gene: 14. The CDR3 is CSATYNLAGVRNNEQFF. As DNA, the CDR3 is TGCAGTGCTACATATAACCTAGCGGGAGTAAGAAACAATGAGCAGTTCTTC.

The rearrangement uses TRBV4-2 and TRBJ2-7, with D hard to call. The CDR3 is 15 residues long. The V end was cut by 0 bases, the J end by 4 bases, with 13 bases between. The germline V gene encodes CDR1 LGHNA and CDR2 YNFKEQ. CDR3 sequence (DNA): TGTGCCAGCAGCCAAGAGGACGGTACCATTTACGAGCAGTACTTC. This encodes CASSQEDGTIYEQYF.

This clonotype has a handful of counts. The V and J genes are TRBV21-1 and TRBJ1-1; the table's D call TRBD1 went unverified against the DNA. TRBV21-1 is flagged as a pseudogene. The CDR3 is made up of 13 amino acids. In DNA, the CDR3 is TGTGCCAGCAGCAAAGAGGGGGACACTGAAGCTTTCTTT. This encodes CASSKEGDTEAFF.